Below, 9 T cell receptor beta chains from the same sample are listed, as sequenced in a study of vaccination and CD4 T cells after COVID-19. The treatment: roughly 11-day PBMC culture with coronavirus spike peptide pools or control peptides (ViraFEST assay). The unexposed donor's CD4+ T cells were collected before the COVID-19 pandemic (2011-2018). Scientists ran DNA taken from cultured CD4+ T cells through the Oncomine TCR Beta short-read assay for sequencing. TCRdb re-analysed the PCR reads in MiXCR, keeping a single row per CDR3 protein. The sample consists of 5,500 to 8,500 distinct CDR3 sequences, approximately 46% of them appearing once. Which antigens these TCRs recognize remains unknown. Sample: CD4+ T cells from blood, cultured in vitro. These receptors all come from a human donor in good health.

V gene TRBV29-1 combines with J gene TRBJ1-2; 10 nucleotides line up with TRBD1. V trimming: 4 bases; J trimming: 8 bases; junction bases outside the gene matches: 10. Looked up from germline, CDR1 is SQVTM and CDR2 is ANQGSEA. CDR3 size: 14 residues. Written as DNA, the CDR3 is TGCAGCGTTGTAGGGACAGGGGAGGGCTACGGCTACACCTTC. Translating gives CSVVGTGEGYGYTF.

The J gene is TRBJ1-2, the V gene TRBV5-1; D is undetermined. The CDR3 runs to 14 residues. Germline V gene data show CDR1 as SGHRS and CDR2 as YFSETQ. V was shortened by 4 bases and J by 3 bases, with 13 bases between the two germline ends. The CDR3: CASSPTVTDYGYTF. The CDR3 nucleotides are TGCGCCAGCAGCCCGACGGTGACCGACTATGGCTACACCTTC.

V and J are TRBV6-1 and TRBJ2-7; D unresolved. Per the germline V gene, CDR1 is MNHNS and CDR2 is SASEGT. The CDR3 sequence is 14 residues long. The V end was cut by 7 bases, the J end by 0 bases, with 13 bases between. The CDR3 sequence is CASKQALSSYEQYF. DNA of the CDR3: TGTGCCAGCAAGCAGGCCCTGAGCTCCTACGAGCAGTACTTC.

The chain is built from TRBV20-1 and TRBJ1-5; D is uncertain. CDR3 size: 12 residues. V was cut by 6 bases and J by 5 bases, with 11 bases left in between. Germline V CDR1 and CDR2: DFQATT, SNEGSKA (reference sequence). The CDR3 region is CSAELRDQPQHF. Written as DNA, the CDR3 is TGCAGTGCCGAGCTAAGAGATCAGCCCCAGCATTTT.

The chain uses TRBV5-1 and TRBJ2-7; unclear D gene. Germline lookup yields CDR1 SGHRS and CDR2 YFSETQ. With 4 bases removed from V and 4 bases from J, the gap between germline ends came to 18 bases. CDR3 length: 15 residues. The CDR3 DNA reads TGCGCCAGCAGCCCGATGAGTGCAGGCACTTACGAGCAGTACTTC. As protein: CASSPMSAGTYEQYF.

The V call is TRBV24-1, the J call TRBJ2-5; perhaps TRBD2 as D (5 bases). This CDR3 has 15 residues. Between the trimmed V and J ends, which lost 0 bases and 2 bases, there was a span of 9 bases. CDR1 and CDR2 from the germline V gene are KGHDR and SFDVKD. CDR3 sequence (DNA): TGTGCCACCAGTGATTTGCGGGGTGTGCAAGAGACCCAGTACTTC. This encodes CATSDLRGVQETQYF.

CDR3 protein: CASSDTGYNSPLHF. CDR3 DNA sequence: TGTGCCAGCAGTGATACAGGCTATAATTCACCCCTCCACTTT. V gene TRBV25-1 combines with J gene TRBJ1-6; tentatively, D is TRBD1 (5 bases). CDR3 length: 14 residues. V lost 3 bases, J lost 3 bases, and 6 bases lay in between. The germline V gene encodes CDR1 MGHDK and CDR2 SYGVNS.

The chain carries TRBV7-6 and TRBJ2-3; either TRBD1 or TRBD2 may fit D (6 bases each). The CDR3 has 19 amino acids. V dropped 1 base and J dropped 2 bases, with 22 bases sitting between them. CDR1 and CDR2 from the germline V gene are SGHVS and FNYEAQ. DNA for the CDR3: TGTGCCAGCAGCTTAGTCCTAGGGGGGAGCCACCAGTTCACAGATACGCAGTATTTT. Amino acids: CASSLVLGGSHQFTDTQYF.

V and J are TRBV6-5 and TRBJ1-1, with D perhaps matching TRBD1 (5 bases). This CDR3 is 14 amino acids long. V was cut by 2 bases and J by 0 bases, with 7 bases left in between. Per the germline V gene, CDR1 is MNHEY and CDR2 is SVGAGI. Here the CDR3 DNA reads TGTGCCAGCAGTTACGGGGGGGTGAACACTGAAGCTTTCTTT. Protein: CASSYGGVNTEAFF.